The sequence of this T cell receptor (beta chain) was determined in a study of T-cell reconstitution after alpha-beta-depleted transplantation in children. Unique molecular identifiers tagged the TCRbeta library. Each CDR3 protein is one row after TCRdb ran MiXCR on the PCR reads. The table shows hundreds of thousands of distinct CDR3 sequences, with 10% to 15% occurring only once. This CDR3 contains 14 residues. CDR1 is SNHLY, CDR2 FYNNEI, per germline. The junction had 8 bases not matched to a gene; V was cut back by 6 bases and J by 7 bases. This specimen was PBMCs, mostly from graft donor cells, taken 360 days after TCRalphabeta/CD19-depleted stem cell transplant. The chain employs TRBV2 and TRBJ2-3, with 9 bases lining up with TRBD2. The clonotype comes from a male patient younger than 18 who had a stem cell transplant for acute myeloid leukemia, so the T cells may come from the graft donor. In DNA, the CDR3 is TGTGCCAGCAGCCCCGATCTAGCGGGACATACGCAGTATTTT. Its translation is CASSPDLAGHTQYF.